The present TCR beta chain was sequenced within a study of beta chain features in type 1 diabetes. The study, taken as a whole, reports: For Type 1 diabetes patients, all four CD4+ subsets carried TCRB CDR3s that were moderately but significantly shorter.

Every bit of the isolated RNA underwent reverse transcription, so sequencing read expressed TCRB transcripts. Clones were sequenced by immunoSEQ multiplex PCR, and TCRdb holds only the in-frame ones, with some missing. Of some 250,000 clones in the sample, 11% were seen once. CDR3 length: 14 residues. Germline V gives CDR1 SNHLY, CDR2 FYNNEI. V gave up 4 bases and J gave up 5 bases, with 14 bases separating them. As concerns this clone: Its antigen remains unidentified.

The sample consisted of naive CD4+ T cells from blood. The chain links TRBV2 to TRBJ2-5, with D unclear. This clonotype originated in a man aged 25-40 years with type 1 diabetes. CDR3 coding DNA: TGTGCCAGCAGTGTTTTGGCGGTGGTGGAGACCCAGTACTTC. It translates to CASSVLAVVETQYF.